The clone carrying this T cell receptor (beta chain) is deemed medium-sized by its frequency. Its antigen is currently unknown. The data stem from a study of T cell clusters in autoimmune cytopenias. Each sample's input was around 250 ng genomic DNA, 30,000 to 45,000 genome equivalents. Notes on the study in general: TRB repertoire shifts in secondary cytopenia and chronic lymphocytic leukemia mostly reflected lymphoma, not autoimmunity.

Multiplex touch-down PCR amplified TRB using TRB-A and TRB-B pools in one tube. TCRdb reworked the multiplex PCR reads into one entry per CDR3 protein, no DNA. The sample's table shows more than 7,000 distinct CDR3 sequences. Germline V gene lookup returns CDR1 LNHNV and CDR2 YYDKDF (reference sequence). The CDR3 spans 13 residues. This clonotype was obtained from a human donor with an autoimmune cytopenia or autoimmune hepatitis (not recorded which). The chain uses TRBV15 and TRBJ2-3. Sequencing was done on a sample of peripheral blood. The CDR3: CATSSGLGDTQYF.